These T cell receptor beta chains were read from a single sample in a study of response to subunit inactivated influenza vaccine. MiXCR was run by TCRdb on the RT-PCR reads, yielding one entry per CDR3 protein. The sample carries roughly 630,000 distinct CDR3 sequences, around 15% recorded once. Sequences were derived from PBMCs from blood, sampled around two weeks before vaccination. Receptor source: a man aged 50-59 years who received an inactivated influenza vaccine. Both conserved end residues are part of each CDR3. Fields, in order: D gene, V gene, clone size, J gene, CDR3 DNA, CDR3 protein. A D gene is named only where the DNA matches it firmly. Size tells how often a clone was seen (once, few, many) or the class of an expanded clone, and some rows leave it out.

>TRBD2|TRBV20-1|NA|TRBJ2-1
TGCAGTGCTAGAGATTGGAAGCGGGAGTACTACAATGAGCAGTTCTTC
CSARDWKREYYNEQFF
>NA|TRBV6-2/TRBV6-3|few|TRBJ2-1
TGTGCCAGCAGCCTCCTTATTTACAATGAGCAGTTCTTC
CASSLLIYNEQFF
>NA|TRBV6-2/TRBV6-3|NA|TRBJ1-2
TGTGCCAGCAGTTGGGACCGTGTCTATGGCTACACCTTC
CASSWDRVYGYTF
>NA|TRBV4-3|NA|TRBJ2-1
TGCGCCAGCAGCCAAGATGGGGGGATAGCGTATGAGCAGTTCTTC
CASSQDGGIAYEQFF
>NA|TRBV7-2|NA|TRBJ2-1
TGTGCCAGCAGCTTAGGACCCAGCAGAGTCAATGAGCAGTTCTTC
CASSLGPSRVNEQFF
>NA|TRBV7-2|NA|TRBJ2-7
TGTGCCAGCAGCTTAAGTGCTAGCGATCACTACGAGCAGTACTTC
CASSLSASDHYEQYF
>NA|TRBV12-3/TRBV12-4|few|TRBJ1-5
TGTGCCAGCAGTCGAGTCTATAGCAATCAGCCCCAGCATTTT
CASSRVYSNQPQHF
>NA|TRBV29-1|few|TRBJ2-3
TGCAGCGTTTCGGACCGGAGAAACACAGATACGCAGTATTTT
CSVSDRRNTDTQYF
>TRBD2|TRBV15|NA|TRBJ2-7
TGTGCCACCAGCAGAGATCACCACGGGATAGCGGGCTTCTACGAGCAGTACTTC
CATSRDHHGIAGFYEQYF
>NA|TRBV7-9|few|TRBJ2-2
TGTGCCAGCAGCTTACAGGGAACGCCCGGGGAGCTGTTTTTT
CASSLQGTPGELFF
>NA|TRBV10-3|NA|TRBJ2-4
TGTGCCATCAGTGAGTCAGTTAAAAACATTCAGTACTTC
CAISESVKNIQYF
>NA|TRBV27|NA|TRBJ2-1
TGTGCCAGCAGTTTATCGCGGGCAGCCTTTGACAATGAGCAGTTCTTC
CASSLSRAAFDNEQFF
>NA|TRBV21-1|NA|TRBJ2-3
TGTGCCAGCAGCAAAATAGAGGCGGGAGGGCTTGGAGATACGCAGTATTTT
CASSKIEAGGLGDTQYF
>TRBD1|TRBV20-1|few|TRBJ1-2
TGCAGTGCGGGGAGCGGACAGGGAGGATCTAACTATGGCTACACCTTC
CSAGSGQGGSNYGYTF
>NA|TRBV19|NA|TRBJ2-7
TGTGCCAGTAGTCCACATAAATCCTACGAGCAGTACTTC
CASSPHKSYEQYF
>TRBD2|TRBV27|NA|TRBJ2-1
TGTGCCAGCAGACGATCTAGCGGGGGGGCCCGCGATGAGCAGTTCTTC
CASRRSSGGARDEQFF
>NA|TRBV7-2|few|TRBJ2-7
TGTGCCAGCAGCTTAGCGAAACCCTACGAGCAGTACTTC
CASSLAKPYEQYF
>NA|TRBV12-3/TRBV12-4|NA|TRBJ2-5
TGTGCCAGCAGGGCTGGTCTGGAGACCCAGTACTTC
CASRAGLETQYF
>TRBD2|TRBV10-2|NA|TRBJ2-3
TGCGCCAGCAGCACGGGACTAGCGAACGCATTATACACAGATACGCAGTATTTT
CASSTGLANALYTDTQYF
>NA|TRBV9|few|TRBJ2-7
TGTGCCAGCAGCGTGGAACTGACGAGCTACGAGCAGTACTTC
CASSVELTSYEQYF
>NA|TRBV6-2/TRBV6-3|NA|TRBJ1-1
TGTGCCAGCAGTTACCCACCTGCAGGGGAGTATGGAGGGGCCTTTGAAGCTTTCTTT
CASSYPPAGEYGGAFEAFF
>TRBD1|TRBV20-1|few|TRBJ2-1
TGCAGTGCTAGGGGACAGGGAGGCTACAATGAGCAGTTCTTC
CSARGQGGYNEQFF
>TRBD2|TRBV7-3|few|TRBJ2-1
TGTGCCAGCAGCTTACTACTAGCGGGGAATCCCAATGAGCAGTTCTTC
CASSLLLAGNPNEQFF
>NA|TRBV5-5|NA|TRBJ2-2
TGTGCCAGCAGCGTCGGACTGGGCGGGGAGCTGTTTTTT
CASSVGLGGELFF
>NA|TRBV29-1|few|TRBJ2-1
TGCAGCGTGGGGGGGGCTGAGCAGTTCTTC
CSVGGAEQFF
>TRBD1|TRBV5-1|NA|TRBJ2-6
TGCGCCAGCAGCTTGGTTCGGGACAGGGTCTATAGGTCTGGGGCCAACGTCCTGACTTTC
CASSLVRDRVYRSGANVLTF
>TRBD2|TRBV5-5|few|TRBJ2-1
TGTGCCAGCAGCAATAGCGGGGGGCCATACAATGAGCAGTTCTTC
CASSNSGGPYNEQFF
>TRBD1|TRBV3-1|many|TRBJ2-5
TGTGCCAGCAGCCCACCGGGACAGACCCCTGGCCAGTACTTC
CASSPPGQTPGQYF
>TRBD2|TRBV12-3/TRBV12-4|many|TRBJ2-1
TGTGCCAGCAGTCCAGCGGGAGGCTCCTACAATGAGCAGTTCTTC
CASSPAGGSYNEQFF
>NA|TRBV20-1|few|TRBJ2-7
TGCAGTGCTAGAGTTCTAGCTAGCGGGACAGGCGAGCAGTACTTC
CSARVLASGTGEQYF
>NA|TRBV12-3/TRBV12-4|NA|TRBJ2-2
TGTGCCAGCGGAGTGAGGGAGCTGTTTTTT
CASGVRELFF